One sample yielded the 9 T cell receptor beta chains listed below, sequenced in a study of CD8 T cells in Susac syndrome. When the RNA was reverse transcribed, random hexamers were used with an input of roughly 0.5 to 1 ug. TCRdb redid the calling of the immunoSEQ multiplex PCR reads with MiXCR, one entry per CDR3 protein. Of more than 250,000 distinct CDR3 sequences in the sample, 92% were seen once. Source material: CD4+ T cells from PBMCs. The receptors come from a human donor with multiple sclerosis.

The chain has TRBV18 and TRBJ2-5; D not resolved. The CDR3 is made up of 15 amino acids. The V end was cut by 0 bases, the J end by 5 bases, with 13 bases between. Germline V gene lookup returns CDR1 KGHSH and CDR2 LQKENI. The CDR3 region is CASSPPGLVRETQYF. Written as DNA, the CDR3 is TGTGCCAGCTCACCACCGGGTCTCGTCCGGGAGACCCAGTACTTC.

The rearrangement links TRBV30 to TRBJ1-2; no firm D call. Germline V gene lookup returns CDR1 GTSNPN and CDR2 SVGIG (reference sequence). The ends were cut back, 0 bases at V and 1 base at J, with 9 bases in the middle. CDR3 size: 14 residues. CDR3 residues: CAWSVRPLNYGYTF. The CDR3 bases are TGTGCCTGGAGTGTACGACCCCTTAACTATGGCTACACCTTC.

The CDR3 here is CAWSRDREYEQYF. The CDR3 nucleotides are TGTGCCTGGAGTAGGGACAGGGAGTACGAGCAGTACTTC. The V gene is TRBV30, the J gene TRBJ2-7; TRBD1 matches at 9 bases. There are 13 residues in the CDR3. Per germline, CDR1 GTSNPN and CDR2 SVGIG (reference sequence). After removal of 2 bases from V and 4 bases from J, the junction contained 3 bases not matched to a gene.

The gene calls are TRBV24-1 and TRBJ2-7; 7 nucleotides align to TRBD2. Germline trimming cut 9 bases from V and 5 bases from J; bases unmatched to any gene: 21. The CDR3 spans 17 residues. Germline V gives CDR1 KGHDR, CDR2 SFDVKD. The CDR3 DNA sequence: TGTGCCACCCCAAATTTCGGCGGGAGCTTAACGATCAACGAGCAGTACTTC. Encoded protein: CATPNFGGSLTINEQYF.

This clonotype turned up a few times. The chain couples TRBV4-3 to TRBJ1-4; TRBD1 matches at 7 bases. V shed 4 bases and J 4 bases; nucleotides not matched to a gene: 9. This CDR3 contains 16 residues. Looked up from germline, CDR1 is LGHNA and CDR2 is YSLEER. CDR3 sequence: CASSPFPGQYNEKLFF. The CDR3 DNA is TGCGCCAGCAGCCCTTTTCCGGGACAGTATAATGAAAAACTGTTTTTT.

V gene TRBV30 combines with J gene TRBJ2-1; D is ambiguous. Germline loops: CDR1 GTSNPN, CDR2 SVGIG (reference sequence). This CDR3 has 13 residues. V was clipped by 5 bases and J by 0 bases, with 8 bases between them. CDR3 in DNA: TGTGCCTGGGACCGGAGCTCCTACAATGAGCAGTTCTTC. It translates to CAWDRSSYNEQFF.

V usage is TRBV3-1 and J usage is TRBJ2-5, with 8 bases lining up with TRBD2. CDR1 is LGHDT, CDR2 YNNKEL, per germline (reference sequence). This CDR3 has 17 residues. The junction had 12 bases not matched to a gene; V was cut back by 5 bases and J by 1 base. This chain's CDR3 is CASSSFRERGPQETQYF. The CDR3 DNA reads as TGTGCCAGCAGCTCATTTAGGGAGCGGGGGCCCCAAGAGACCCAGTACTTC.

The chain employs TRBV11-3 and TRBJ1-1; D is unresolved. V was shortened by 1 base and J by 6 bases, with 9 bases between the two germline ends. The CDR3 covers 13 residues. In germline, CDR1 is SGHNT, CDR2 YENEEA. The CDR3: CASSLGTNAEAFF. Written as DNA, the CDR3 is TGTGCCAGCAGCTTAGGAACAAACGCTGAAGCTTTCTTT.

V usage is TRBV28 and J usage is TRBJ1-2; D is uncertain. Germline lookup yields CDR1 MDHEN and CDR2 SYDVKM. This CDR3 spans 15 amino acids. Trimming stripped 3 bases from V and 1 base from J, with 12 bases between. CDR3 in amino acids: CASSLQPSSNYGYTF. DNA of the CDR3: TGTGCCAGCAGTTTGCAGCCATCAAGTAACTATGGCTACACCTTC.